This T cell receptor beta chain is from a study of PD-L1 blockade in urothelial cancer. Findings and limits, study-wide: Patients with below-median pretreatment blood clonality survived longer.

The CDR3 has 14 amino acids. V was trimmed by 7 bases and J by 4 bases, leaving 16 bases between them. CDR1 and CDR2 (germline): MNHEY, SMNVEV (reference sequence). Time point indicated: pretreatment peripheral blood. The diagnosis in patients was locally advanced or metastatic urothelial carcinoma. Pretreatment and on-treatment blood mononuclear cell samples were taken, totaling between 1 and 8 time points per patient. Data came from immunoSEQ multiplex PCR; TCRdb stores just in-frame clones and leaves some out. This sample yields some 63,000 clones, of which roughly 79% are seen a single time; more than 5% belongs to the top ten. For this clone: What it binds is unknown.

The chain is built from TRBV27 and TRBJ1-1; no firm D call. The sample here was PBMCs, taken around atezolizumab (anti-PD-L1) treatment. The TCR sequence derives from a man in his 70s with urothelial cancer. In nucleotides, the CDR3 is TGTGCCAGCACCCCGAGGCGGAGTTCCACTGAAGCTTTCTTT. The encoded protein is CASTPRRSSTEAFF.